This is a list of T cell receptor beta chains from one sample in a study of CD8+CD57+ T cells in acquired aplastic anemia. TCRdb re-derived calls from the reads in MiXCR, one entry per CDR3 protein. Counted here are about 120,000 distinct CDR3 sequences, approximately 61% occurring once; the ten biggest clones make up 25% to 35%. The sequenced material came from sorted CD4+, CD8+, or CD8+CD57+ T cells (not recorded which) from PBMCs. All receptors come from a human donor with aplastic anemia. The CDR3 runs from the conserved cysteine through the conserved F or W. Fields, in order: V gene, clone size, D gene, J gene, CDR3 protein, CDR3 DNA. A D gene is named only where the DNA matches it firmly. For some rows the clone size is stated as once, few or many, or as a class when expanded; others skip it.

v_gene: TRBV12-3/TRBV12-4
abundance: -
d_gene: -
j_gene: TRBJ2-2
CDR3aa: CASSLDGVNTGELFF
CDR3nt: TGTGCCAGCAGTTTAGACGGAGTGAACACCGGGGAGCTGTTTTTT

v_gene: TRBV29-1
abundance: -
d_gene: -
j_gene: TRBJ2-3
CDR3aa: CSVQDTDTQYF
CDR3nt: TGCAGCGTACAGGACACAGATACGCAGTATTTT

v_gene: TRBV2
abundance: -
d_gene: TRBD1
j_gene: TRBJ1-5
CDR3aa: CASSEAGQGMQPQHF
CDR3nt: TGTGCCAGCAGTGAAGCGGGACAGGGGATGCAGCCCCAGCATTTT

v_gene: TRBV25-1
abundance: -
d_gene: TRBD1
j_gene: TRBJ2-1
CDR3aa: CASSARTDRGFYEQFF
CDR3nt: TGTGCCAGCAGTGCTAGGACGGACAGGGGGTTCTATGAGCAGTTCTTC

v_gene: TRBV9
abundance: many
d_gene: -
j_gene: TRBJ1-1
CDR3aa: CASSADSPGNTEAFF
CDR3nt: TGTGCCAGCAGCGCCGACAGCCCTGGGAACACTGAAGCTTTCTTT

v_gene: TRBV19
abundance: -
d_gene: TRBD1
j_gene: TRBJ1-6
CDR3aa: CASSSDRATTPLHF
CDR3nt: TGTGCCAGTAGTTCGGACAGGGCGACGACACCCCTCCACTTT

v_gene: TRBV9
abundance: -
d_gene: TRBD2
j_gene: TRBJ2-2
CDR3aa: CASSQRGGFMYTGELFF
CDR3nt: TGTGCCAGCAGTCAGCGGGGGGGCTTTATGTACACCGGGGAGCTGTTTTTT

v_gene: TRBV20-1
abundance: -
d_gene: TRBD1
j_gene: TRBJ2-3
CDR3aa: CSATTYRGSTDTQYF
CDR3nt: TGCAGTGCTACTACCTACAGGGGAAGCACAGATACGCAGTATTTT

v_gene: TRBV29-1
abundance: -
d_gene: TRBD1
j_gene: TRBJ1-2
CDR3aa: CSVDRAGGTYGYTF
CDR3nt: TGCAGCGTCGATAGGGCAGGGGGCACCTATGGCTACACCTTC

v_gene: TRBV7-2
abundance: -
d_gene: TRBD1
j_gene: TRBJ2-5
CDR3aa: CASSSGTGWRETQYF
CDR3nt: TGTGCCAGCAGCTCCGGGACAGGGTGGCGAGAGACCCAGTACTTC

v_gene: TRBV7-7
abundance: few
d_gene: -
j_gene: TRBJ1-6
CDR3aa: CASSPTDNSPLHF
CDR3nt: TGTGCTAGCAGCCCCACAGATAATTCACCCCTCCACTTT

v_gene: TRBV10-3
abundance: few
d_gene: -
j_gene: TRBJ1-1
CDR3aa: CASVGRREAFF
CDR3nt: TGTGCCAGCGTCGGGAGGAGGGAAGCTTTCTTT

v_gene: TRBV30
abundance: -
d_gene: TRBD1
j_gene: TRBJ1-1
CDR3aa: CAWSSGTGGTEAFF
CDR3nt: TGTGCCTGGAGTTCCGGGACAGGGGGCACTGAAGCTTTCTTT

v_gene: TRBV10-3
abundance: -
d_gene: -
j_gene: TRBJ1-5
CDR3aa: CAISEYEVAGNQPQHF
CDR3nt: TGTGCCATCAGTGAGTACGAAGTAGCAGGCAATCAGCCCCAGCATTTT

v_gene: TRBV15
abundance: -
d_gene: TRBD1
j_gene: TRBJ2-7
CDR3aa: CATSRQGPYNEQYF
CDR3nt: TGTGCCACCAGTAGACAGGGCCCCTACAATGAGCAGTACTTC

v_gene: TRBV4-2
abundance: -
d_gene: TRBD2
j_gene: TRBJ2-1
CDR3aa: CASSQGLGLVPYNEQFF
CDR3nt: TGTGCCAGCAGCCAAGGACTTGGACTAGTGCCCTACAATGAGCAGTTCTTC

v_gene: TRBV24-1
abundance: -
d_gene: TRBD1
j_gene: TRBJ1-1
CDR3aa: CATSDSCGGQVDTPNTEAFF
CDR3nt: TGTGCCACCAGTGACTCCTGTGGGGGACAGGTCGACACTCCGAACACTGAGGCTTTCTTT

v_gene: TRBV2
abundance: few
d_gene: -
j_gene: TRBJ2-3
CDR3aa: CASRSFSLSTDTQYF
CDR3nt: TGTGCCAGCAGATCCTTTAGTTTAAGCACAGATACGCAGTATTTT

v_gene: TRBV19
abundance: many
d_gene: -
j_gene: TRBJ1-5
CDR3aa: CASSIVGRRINQPQHF
CDR3nt: TGTGCCAGTAGTATAGTAGGTAGGCGGATCAATCAGCCCCAGCATTTT

v_gene: TRBV20-1
abundance: -
d_gene: -
j_gene: TRBJ2-7
CDR3aa: CSARELGAYEQYF
CDR3nt: TGCAGTGCTAGAGAACTCGGGGCCTACGAGCAGTACTTC

v_gene: TRBV5-6
abundance: -
d_gene: TRBD1
j_gene: TRBJ1-5
CDR3aa: CASSSYLDRDSNQPQHF
CDR3nt: TGTGCCAGCAGCTCGTATCTCGACAGGGATAGCAATCAGCCCCAGCATTTT

v_gene: TRBV29-1
abundance: once
d_gene: TRBD2
j_gene: TRBJ2-1
CDR3aa: CSVEGGRGIYNEQFF
CDR3nt: TGCAGCGTTGAAGGAGGGCGGGGGATCTACAATGAGCAGTTCTTC

v_gene: TRBV15
abundance: many
d_gene: -
j_gene: TRBJ1-2
CDR3aa: CATSRDWQTRGNYGYTF
CDR3nt: TGTGCCACCAGCAGAGATTGGCAAACGAGGGGGAACTATGGCTACACCTTC

v_gene: TRBV15
abundance: -
d_gene: TRBD1
j_gene: TRBJ1-2
CDR3aa: CATSRERQGAGGYTF
CDR3nt: TGTGCCACCAGCAGAGAGCGACAGGGGGCAGGTGGCTACACCTTC

v_gene: TRBV4-3
abundance: many
d_gene: -
j_gene: TRBJ1-1
CDR3aa: CASSQDRGGGTEAFF
CDR3nt: TGCGCCAGCAGCCAAGATCGTGGAGGCGGCACTGAAGCTTTCTTT

v_gene: TRBV19
abundance: many
d_gene: -
j_gene: TRBJ1-5
CDR3aa: CASSIMKGVQQPQHF
CDR3nt: TGTGCCAGTAGTATAATGAAGGGCGTCCAACAGCCCCAGCATTTT

v_gene: TRBV20-1
abundance: -
d_gene: -
j_gene: TRBJ1-6
CDR3aa: CSARGDYNSPLHF
CDR3nt: TGCAGTGCTAGGGGCGATTATAATTCACCCCTCCACTTT

v_gene: TRBV15
abundance: -
d_gene: -
j_gene: TRBJ2-3
CDR3aa: CATSRRITDTQYF
CDR3nt: TGTGCCACCAGCAGACGAATCACAGATACGCAGTATTTT

v_gene: TRBV28
abundance: -
d_gene: TRBD1
j_gene: TRBJ1-1
CDR3aa: CASSFSRGNEAFF
CDR3nt: TGTGCCAGCAGTTTTTCCAGGGGGAATGAAGCTTTCTTT

v_gene: TRBV5-1
abundance: once
d_gene: -
j_gene: TRBJ2-7
CDR3aa: CASSPRARQVSSYEQYF
CDR3nt: TGCGCCAGCAGCCCACGTGCGCGACAGGTGAGCTCCTACGAGCAGTACTTC

v_gene: TRBV7-8
abundance: -
d_gene: -
j_gene: TRBJ2-7
CDR3aa: CASSLGFGEQYF
CDR3nt: TGTGCCAGCAGCTTAGGTTTCGGCGAGCAGTACTTC

v_gene: TRBV11-2
abundance: many
d_gene: -
j_gene: TRBJ2-4
CDR3aa: CASSDPRGASDIQYF
CDR3nt: TGTGCCAGCAGCGACCCTCGGGGGGCAAGTGACATTCAGTACTTC

v_gene: TRBV2
abundance: -
d_gene: TRBD1
j_gene: TRBJ2-5
CDR3aa: CASFGTGGRETQYF
CDR3nt: TGTGCCAGCTTCGGGACAGGGGGCAGGGAGACCCAGTACTTC

v_gene: TRBV27
abundance: -
d_gene: TRBD1
j_gene: TRBJ2-7
CDR3aa: CASSTGDEQYF
CDR3nt: TGTGCCAGCAGCACAGGGGACGAGCAGTACTTC

v_gene: TRBV27
abundance: -
d_gene: -
j_gene: TRBJ2-5
CDR3aa: CASSLVGAPSETQYF
CDR3nt: TGTGCCAGCAGTTTGGTGGGGGCGCCCTCAGAGACCCAGTACTTC

v_gene: TRBV6-4
abundance: -
d_gene: TRBD1
j_gene: TRBJ1-2
CDR3aa: CANPDRGSAGYTF
CDR3nt: TGTGCCAACCCAGACAGGGGGTCTGCTGGCTACACCTTC

v_gene: TRBV2
abundance: -
d_gene: TRBD1
j_gene: TRBJ1-5
CDR3aa: CASRGDSFNQPQHF
CDR3nt: TGTGCCAGCAGAGGGGACAGCTTCAATCAGCCCCAGCATTTT

v_gene: TRBV19
abundance: many
d_gene: -
j_gene: TRBJ2-6
CDR3aa: CASNGGQAGANVLTF
CDR3nt: TGTGCCAGTAACGGGGGGCAGGCTGGGGCCAACGTCCTGACTTTC

v_gene: TRBV24-1
abundance: -
d_gene: TRBD1
j_gene: TRBJ1-2
CDR3aa: CASRPDRGNGYTF
CDR3nt: TGTGCCAGCAGACCCGACAGGGGTAATGGCTACACCTTC

v_gene: TRBV5-6
abundance: many
d_gene: TRBD1
j_gene: TRBJ2-7
CDR3aa: CASSSTGTVSYEQYF
CDR3nt: TGTGCCAGCAGCTCCACCGGGACAGTTTCCTACGAGCAGTACTTC

v_gene: TRBV24-1
abundance: few
d_gene: TRBD1
j_gene: TRBJ1-2
CDR3aa: CATSDLNRGYGYTF
CDR3nt: TGTGCCACCAGTGACCTGAACAGGGGGTATGGCTACACCTTC

v_gene: TRBV24-1
abundance: once
d_gene: -
j_gene: TRBJ1-5
CDR3aa: CATSASGGQWRNQPQHF
CDR3nt: TGTGCCACCAGTGCGTCGGGGGGCCAGTGGCGCAATCAGCCCCAGCATTTT

v_gene: TRBV7-9
abundance: many
d_gene: -
j_gene: TRBJ2-7
CDR3aa: CASSLGPREYEQYF
CDR3nt: TGTGCCAGCAGCTTAGGTCCCAGGGAGTACGAGCAGTACTTC

v_gene: TRBV7-6
abundance: -
d_gene: -
j_gene: TRBJ2-7
CDR3aa: CASSRDIPYEQYF
CDR3nt: TGTGCCAGCAGCCGGGACATTCCCTACGAGCAGTACTTC

v_gene: TRBV11-2
abundance: -
d_gene: TRBD2
j_gene: TRBJ2-1
CDR3aa: CASSSGLAGGGEQFF
CDR3nt: TGTGCCAGCAGCTCGGGACTAGCGGGAGGAGGTGAGCAGTTCTTC

v_gene: TRBV10-3
abundance: few
d_gene: -
j_gene: TRBJ2-5
CDR3aa: CAISESMGGPPETQYF
CDR3nt: TGTGCCATCAGTGAGTCGATGGGGGGGCCTCCAGAGACCCAGTACTTC

v_gene: TRBV10-3
abundance: -
d_gene: -
j_gene: TRBJ1-4
CDR3aa: CAIGYPNEKLFF
CDR3nt: TGTGCCATCGGCTACCCAAATGAAAAACTGTTTTTT

v_gene: TRBV18
abundance: -
d_gene: -
j_gene: TRBJ2-7
CDR3aa: CASSPGHLIYEQYF
CDR3nt: TGTGCCAGCTCACCGGGACACCTAATCTACGAGCAGTACTTC

v_gene: TRBV7-9
abundance: -
d_gene: TRBD1
j_gene: TRBJ1-6
CDR3aa: CASRRTGGNSPLHF
CDR3nt: TGTGCCAGCAGGAGGACAGGGGGGAATTCACCCCTCCACTTT

v_gene: TRBV7-9
abundance: -
d_gene: -
j_gene: TRBJ1-1
CDR3aa: CASSSGTLTEAFF
CDR3nt: TGTGCCAGCAGCAGTGGGACTTTGACTGAAGCTTTCTTT

v_gene: TRBV2
abundance: -
d_gene: -
j_gene: TRBJ2-1
CDR3aa: CASSLTSSRIPIEQFF
CDR3nt: TGTGCCAGCAGTCTTACTTCCTCTAGGATCCCGATTGAGCAGTTCTTC